Each of the 31 T cell receptor beta chains below was sequenced from the same sample in a study of blood T cells in healthy people across ages. Then a second PCR, running about 7 to 11 cycles, was carried out with a sample-barcoded 5' primer and a J-beta primer mix. Each CDR3 protein is one row after TCRdb ran MiXCR on the 5' RACE reads. This table has about 840,000 distinct CDR3 sequences, 25% to 30% appearing once. Another study also made use of these data, one on T cells of mothers and their children.

Specimen: blood. These receptors came from a woman in her 40s in good health.

Only one count was recorded for this clonotype. The chain links TRBV20-1 to TRBJ2-1, with 11 bases lining up with TRBD1. The V and J ends lost 3 bases and 2 bases, in that order; junction bases with no gene match: 3. The CDR3 is 15 residues long. Germline V gene sequence: CDR1 DFQATT, CDR2 SNEGSKA (reference sequence). This CDR3 reads CSASGQGATYNEQFF. The CDR3 region has the DNA TGCAGTGCTAGTGGACAGGGGGCGACCTACAATGAGCAGTTCTTC.

The genes are TRBV29-1 and TRBJ2-1; D is possibly TRBD2 (6 bases). The CDR3 runs to 14 residues. CDR1 and CDR2 (germline): SQVTM, ANQGSEA. Trimming took off 4 bases at V and 2 bases at J, with 12 bases between the two ends. CDR3 amino acids: CSVGCGGPYNEQFF. CDR3 sequence (DNA): TGCAGCGTTGGCTGCGGAGGGCCCTACAATGAGCAGTTCTTC.

This clonotype was picked up a small number of times. The chain is built from TRBV28 and TRBJ2-1; TRBD2 matches at 8 bases. V was clipped by 3 bases and J by 10 bases; unmatched bases: 11. The germline CDR1 and CDR2 sequences are MDHEN and SYDVKM. The CDR3 extends over 15 amino acids. The CDR3: CASSFLDRGGREQFF. The DNA for the CDR3 is TGTGCCAGCAGTTTTCTAGACCGGGGGGGCAGAGAGCAGTTCTTC.

The genes are TRBV20-1 and TRBJ1-1, with unresolved D. The V end lost 6 bases, the J end lost 4 bases, and 18 bases lay between the germline ends. Germline V gene lookup returns CDR1 DFQATT and CDR2 SNEGSKA (reference sequence). This CDR3 is 14 amino acids long. CDR3 region: CSAPATRTGTEAFF. The CDR3 nucleotides read TGCAGTGCACCTGCGACACGGACGGGCACTGAAGCTTTCTTT.

This clonotype was picked up many times. This chain joins TRBV10-3 and TRBJ2-5; 10 bases are shared with TRBD2. In germline, CDR1 is ENHRY, CDR2 SYGVKD. This CDR3 is 15 amino acids long. Trimming removed 6 bases from V and 2 bases from J; junction bases left unmatched: 6. The CDR3 here is CAIRVAGGVQETQYF. CDR3 DNA sequence: TGTGCCATCAGGGTAGCGGGGGGCGTACAAGAGACCCAGTACTTC.

The chain couples TRBV9 to TRBJ2-5; TRBD2 might be the D (6 bases). Germline lookup yields CDR1 SGDLS and CDR2 YYNGEE. V lost 0 bases and J 1 base, leaving 10 bases between the germline ends. The CDR3 spans 15 residues. The CDR3: CASSVAGVSQETQYF. CDR3 in DNA: TGTGCCAGCAGCGTAGCGGGGGTAAGCCAAGAGACCCAGTACTTC.

This clonotype showed up many times. The rearrangement joins TRBV12-3 or TRBV12-4 to TRBJ2-6; TRBD1 aligns across 7 bases. This CDR3 is 15 amino acids long. V lost 10 bases to trimming and J lost 4 bases; unmatched junction nucleotides: 10. In DNA, the CDR3 is TGTGCCATAGAGACAGGGAGCCTCGGGGCCAACGTCCTGACTTTC. It yields the protein CAIETGSLGANVLTF.

This clonotype was picked up a small number of times. A much more abundant neighbour one base away suggests this may be a read error. The rearrangement uses TRBV4-1 and TRBJ2-7; D is possibly TRBD1 (6 bases). CDR1 is MGHRA, CDR2 YSYEKL, per germline. The CDR3 runs 14 residues. Deletions cut 3 bases from V and 0 bases from J, with 9 bases between. CDR3 in DNA: TGCGCCAGCAGCCATGACAGGAGCTCCTACGAGCAGTACTTC. Its translation: CASSHDRSSYEQYF.

The J gene is TRBJ1-5, the V gene TRBV21-1. TRBV21-1 is flagged as a pseudogene. The CDR3 runs to 13 residues. This CDR3 reads CADGGVPNQPQHF. CDR3 nucleotides: TGTGCAGACGGAGGAGTGCCGAATCAGCCCCAGCATTTT.

This clonotype was observed at least ten times. The CDR3 region has the DNA TGCGCCAGCAGCTCGACTAGCGGGGGGGTCCGGGAGCAGTTCTTC. This translates into CASSSTSGGVREQFF. This sequence joins TRBV5-1 and TRBJ2-1; TRBD2 agrees at 14 bases. J lost 10 bases, V lost 3 bases, and 6 bases had no gene match. CDR1 and CDR2 (germline): SGHRS, YFSETQ. The CDR3 runs 15 residues.

V gene TRBV7-2 combines with J gene TRBJ1-2; 7 bases line up with TRBD1. The germline V gene has CDR1 SGHTA and CDR2 FQGNSA. The CDR3 length is 14 residues. With V trimmed by 5 bases and J by 5 bases, 8 bases remained unmatched. DNA for the CDR3: TGTGCCAGCAGCCCGGGGGGGGACAGTTATGGCTACACCTTC. It yields the protein CASSPGGDSYGYTF.

This clonotype was seen a handful of times. The gene calls are TRBV7-9 and TRBJ2-1; TRBD2 matches 7 bases. CDR1 and CDR2 from the germline V gene are SEHNR and FQNEAQ (reference sequence). The trim removed 5 bases at V and 6 bases at J, leaving 16 bases unmatched. The CDR3 has 17 amino acids. The DNA of the CDR3 is TGTGCCAGCAGCATTAGCGGCGGGGGAATTCTAAGCAATGAGCAGTTCTTC. It codes for CASSISGGGILSNEQFF. Complete variable domain (other parts from reference TRBV7-9 and TRBJ2-1): DTGVSQNPRHKITKRGQNVTFRCDPISEHNRLYWYRQTLGQGPEFLTYFQNEAQLEKSRLLSDRFSAERPKGSFSTLEIQRTEQGDSAMYLCASSISGGGILSNEQFFGPGTRLTVL.

This clonotype was seen only a few times. The rearrangement joins TRBV28 to TRBJ2-5, with D perhaps matching TRBD1 (5 bases). The ends were cut back, 5 bases at V and 2 bases at J, with 15 bases in the middle. Looked up from germline, CDR1 is MDHEN and CDR2 is SYDVKM. CDR3 size: 15 residues. The CDR3 is CASSEDRGIQETQYF. CDR3 nucleotides: TGTGCCAGCAGTGAGGATAGGGGAATTCAAGAGACCCAGTACTTC.

The rearrangement links TRBV7-9 to TRBJ2-7; 7 bases map to TRBD2. Trimming removed 5 bases from V and 2 bases from J; junction bases left unmatched: 9. There are 15 residues in the CDR3. Germline CDR1 SEHNR, CDR2 FQNEAQ (reference sequence). The CDR3 region is CASSLGSSGTYEQYF. CDR3 nucleotide sequence: TGTGCCAGCAGCCTGGGATCTAGCGGTACCTACGAGCAGTACTTC. The whole variable domain, filled in from reference TRBV7-9 and TRBJ2-7, reads DTGVSQNPRHKITKRGQNVTFRCDPISEHNRLYWYRQTLGQGPEFLTYFQNEAQLEKSRLLSDRFSAERPKGSFSTLEIQRTEQGDSAMYLCASSLGSSGTYEQYFGPGTRLTVT.

This clonotype appeared once. The chain is built from TRBV7-9 and TRBJ2-5, with 9 bases fitting TRBD2. Trimming cost V 4 bases and J 3 bases; bases outside gene matches: 0. CDR1 is SEHNR, CDR2 FQNEAQ, per germline (reference sequence). The CDR3 covers 13 residues. The CDR3 DNA follows: TGTGCCAGCAGCTCTAGCGGGAAAGAGACCCAGTACTTC. Protein: CASSSSGKETQYF.

To note about this clonotype: With a much larger clone just one base away, this may be a read error. The CDR3 sequence: CASSLNRGRSYEQYF. DNA for the CDR3: TGTGCCAGCAGTCTTAACAGGGGGCGGTCCTACGAGCAGTACTTC. The chain carries TRBV28 and TRBJ2-7; 9 positions agree with TRBD1. Germline loops: CDR1 MDHEN, CDR2 SYDVKM. This CDR3 has 15 amino acids. The V segment lost 5 bases and the J segment 1 base; nucleotides outside the gene matches: 6.

This clonotype was picked up many times. The gene calls are TRBV2 and TRBJ2-1; 8 nucleotides agree with TRBD1. The CDR3 runs 14 residues. CDR1 SNHLY and CDR2 FYNNEI come from the germline V gene. V gave up 3 bases and J gave up 7 bases; unmatched junction bases: 5. Here the CDR3 DNA reads TGTGCCAGCAGTGACGGACAGGGATGGAATGAGCAGTTCTTC. It yields the protein CASSDGQGWNEQFF.

This CDR3 reads CASAPQGGGCEKLFF. The DNA of the CDR3 is TGCGCCAGCGCCCCCCAGGGAGGGGGCTGTGAAAAACTGTTTTTT. The rearrangement uses TRBV5-1 and TRBJ1-4; TRBD1 matches 7 bases. Looked up from germline, CDR1 is SGHRS and CDR2 is YFSETQ. V was pared by 7 bases and J by 7 bases, with 13 bases of the junction left unmatched. The CDR3 contains 15 residues.

This clonotype came up a few times. This sequence joins TRBV7-6 and TRBJ2-7; 8 bases map to TRBD2. There are 13 residues in the CDR3. The germline V gene encodes CDR1 SGHVS and CDR2 FNYEAQ. V trimming: 1 base; J trimming: 6 bases; junction bases outside the gene matches: 2. CDR3 coding DNA: TGTGCCAGCAGCTTAGGCGGGGGGCCCGAGCAGTACTTC. Protein: CASSLGGGPEQYF. The whole variable domain, remainder taken from reference TRBV7-6 and TRBJ2-7, is GAGVSQSPRYKVTKRGQDVALRCDPISGHVSLYWYRQALGQGPEFLTYFNYEAQQDKSGLPNDRFSAERPEGSISTLTIQRTEQRDSAMYRCASSLGGGPEQYFGPGTRLTVT.

This clonotype occurred a few times. The chain joins TRBV5-1 to TRBJ1-1, with a possible D match to TRBD1 (6 bases). The CDR3 runs to 14 residues. Germline V CDR1 and CDR2: SGHRS, YFSETQ. Trimming shortened V by 2 bases and J by 3 bases, and 11 bases separated the two germline ends. The CDR3 sequence is CASSFSRGDTEAFF. DNA of the CDR3: TGCGCCAGCAGCTTCTCCAGGGGCGACACTGAAGCTTTCTTT.

At least ten counts were recorded for this clonotype. This rearrangement joins TRBV3-1 to TRBJ2-5, with 8 bases identical to TRBD2. This CDR3 has 14 amino acids. Germline values: CDR1 LGHDT, CDR2 YNNKEL (reference sequence). V lost 6 bases and J lost 4; bases outside the gene matches: 7. The CDR3 sequence is CASRHLAGIETQYF. Written as DNA, the CDR3 is TGTGCCAGCAGACACCTAGCGGGCATAGAGACCCAGTACTTC.

The gene calls are TRBV7-2 and TRBJ2-5; no definite D call. The DNA matches TRBJ2-7 better at its end, which makes the J call doubtful. Germline V gene data show CDR1 as SGHTA and CDR2 as FQGNSA. The CDR3 spans 13 residues. CDR3 loop: CASRFPPADEQYF. Here the CDR3 DNA reads TGTGCCAGCAGGTTCCCTCCCGCGGACGAGCAGTACTTC.

CDR3 coding DNA: TGCAGTGCCTCGTCCCAGGCGAGGAATAATTCACCCCTCCACTTT. It is translated as CSASSQARNNSPLHF. The genes are TRBV20-1 and TRBJ1-6; D gene unclear. This CDR3 has 15 residues. Trimming removed 6 bases from V and 5 bases from J, with 17 bases in between. Germline lookup yields CDR1 DFQATT and CDR2 SNEGSKA (reference sequence).

The chain joins TRBV12-3 or TRBV12-4 to TRBJ2-6; D is unclear. The CDR3 totals 15 residues. Trimming took 8 bases from V and 1 from J, leaving 12 bases between them. CDR3 DNA: TGTGCCAGCGGGATCAGGTTGTCTGGGGCCAACGTCCTGACTTTC. This codes for CASGIRLSGANVLTF.

There are a few counts of this clonotype. This chain joins TRBV15 and TRBJ2-1, with 13 bases identical to TRBD2. The length of the CDR3 is 16 residues. Germline-derived CDR1 and CDR2 are LNHNV and YYDKDF (reference sequence). The ends lost 5 bases at V and 13 bases at J; junction bases unmatched: 14. The CDR3 protein is CATSSTSGGARDPQFF. Here the CDR3 DNA reads TGTGCCACCAGCTCTACTAGCGGGGGGGCCCGAGACCCCCAGTTCTTC.

This clonotype was seen more than once but under ten times. V is TRBV10-3 and J is TRBJ1-2; D gene ambiguous. V lost 3 bases, J lost 8 bases, and 10 bases lay in between. Per the germline V gene, CDR1 is ENHRY and CDR2 is SYGVKD. This CDR3 contains 12 residues. CDR3 loop: CAISETAWGYTF. The CDR3 DNA is TGTGCCATCAGTGAAACTGCCTGGGGCTACACCTTC.

The chain recombines TRBV7-3 with TRBJ2-3; 10 bases fit TRBD1. Germline V gene sequence: CDR1 SGHTA, CDR2 FQGTGA. The CDR3 extends over 15 amino acids. The V segment lost 4 bases and the J segment 4 bases; nucleotides outside the gene matches: 5. CDR3 loop: CASSSTGTGADTQYF. The CDR3, as DNA: TGTGCCAGCAGCTCCACCGGGACAGGGGCAGATACGCAGTATTTT.

Concerning this clonotype: The conserved phenylalanine or tryptophan normally closing the CDR3 is absent here, so this likely arose from a read error. The chain carries TRBV11-2 and TRBJ2-5; 7 bases are shared with TRBD2. The germline V gene has CDR1 SGHAT and CDR2 FQNNGV. This CDR3 has 17 amino acids. V was pared by 1 base and J by 5 bases, with 13 bases of the junction left unmatched. The CDR3 coding sequence is TGTGCCAGCAGCTTAGGACAAGTACTAGCGAGTCGGGAGACCCAGTACTTA. Amino acid sequence: CASSLGQVLASRETQYL.

This clonotype has a handful of counts. A much more abundant neighbour one base away suggests this may be a read error. Here the CDR3 reads CAGSLWGTGSYEQYF. The CDR3 DNA follows: TGTGCCGGCAGTTTATGGGGGACAGGCTCCTACGAGCAGTACTTC. This chain links TRBV28 with TRBJ2-7, with 8 bases aligning to TRBD1. This CDR3 spans 15 amino acids. Germline lookup yields CDR1 MDHEN and CDR2 SYDVKM.

A word on this clonotype: It may be a read error: a sequence one base away is much more abundant. The chain carries TRBV29-1 and TRBJ1-2, with 11 bases matching TRBD1. The CDR3 is 15 residues long. The germline V gene encodes CDR1 SQVTM and CDR2 ANQGSEA. CDR3 sequence (DNA): TGCAGCGCCATGGACAGGGGGCAATTTACTAATGGCCACACCTTC. Translated, it gives CSAMDRGQFTNGHTF.

This chain uses TRBV20-1 with TRBJ1-5; TRBD1 agrees at 10 bases. CDR1 is DFQATT, CDR2 SNEGSKA, per germline (reference sequence). The J segment lost 3 bases and the V segment lost 6 bases, leaving 11 bases of the junction unmatched. The CDR3 has 16 residues. CDR3 amino acids: CSALDRGRPLNQPQHF. The CDR3 DNA reads as TGCAGTGCCCTTGACAGGGGGCGACCTCTCAATCAGCCCCAGCATTTT.